These 15 T cell receptor beta chains were sequenced from one sample in a study of cytomegalovirus exposure and HLA in healthy donors. 60 Vbeta and 13 Jbeta primers were used in PCR. TCRdb's table, derived via immunoSEQ multiplex PCR, lists solely in-frame clones and lacks some. The sample gives about 200,000 clones, around three quarters of which show up once; 13% to 15% is in the top ten. The sequenced sample was PBMCs. These receptors came from a woman in her 30s in good health and CMV-seropositive.

The V and J genes are TRBV7-3 and TRBJ2-7, with D tentatively TRBD1 (6 bases). Germline loops: CDR1 SGHTA, CDR2 FQGTGA. V shed 5 bases and J shed 4 bases, with 24 bases lying between them. The CDR3 loop spans 17 amino acids. CDR3 sequence (DNA): TGTGCCAGCAGCCTAGGGGGAAAACCGGATAAGGGGTACGAGCAGTACTTC. It yields the protein CASSLGGKPDKGYEQYF.

This chain uses TRBV10-3 with TRBJ2-2; weak D call: TRBD2 (5 bases). The V gene's germline CDR1 is ENHRY and CDR2 SYGVKD. The CDR3 runs to 15 residues. The V gene lost 6 bases and the J gene lost 4 bases, with 15 bases spanning the gap. CDR3 coding DNA: TGTGCCATCAGGGCTACTGGAGAGGGCACCGGGGAGCTGTTTTTT. Translating gives CAIRATGEGTGELFF.

The chain links TRBV6-5 to TRBJ2-1, with D tentatively TRBD2 (5 bases). CDR1 and CDR2 (germline): MNHEY, SVGAGI. The CDR3 runs 14 residues. Trimming shortened V by 2 bases and J by 0 bases, and 5 bases separated the two germline ends. This chain's CDR3 is CASSYRDSYNEQFF. The CDR3 region has the DNA TGTGCCAGCAGTTACCGGGACTCCTACAATGAGCAGTTCTTC.

This clone was detected once. The chain employs TRBV19 and TRBJ1-1; no reliable D call. V gave up 1 base and J gave up 5 bases, with 14 bases separating them. Germline loops: CDR1 LNHDA, CDR2 SQIVND (reference sequence). The CDR3 spans 15 residues. The CDR3 protein is CASSIGGGSGTEAFF. The CDR3, as DNA: TGTGCCAGTAGTATAGGGGGAGGAAGTGGGACTGAAGCTTTCTTT.

The V gene is TRBV28, the J gene TRBJ1-5; D is unresolved. Germline V lookup: CDR1 MDHEN, CDR2 SYDVKM. The CDR3 spans 15 residues. Deletions cut 5 bases from V and 7 bases from J, with 18 bases between. This chain's CDR3 is CASSPSSRARQPQHF. CDR3 nucleotides: TGTGCCAGCAGTCCGAGTTCGAGGGCGAGGCAGCCCCAGCATTTT.

The gene calls are TRBV6-1 and TRBJ2-5; 11 positions match TRBD2. This CDR3 has 15 residues. The germline V gene encodes CDR1 MNHNS and CDR2 SASEGT. The ends lost 5 bases at V and 11 bases at J; junction bases unmatched: 13. The CDR3 DNA reads TGTGCCAGCAGTCCAGGGACTAGCGGCGAAGGGGAGCAGTACTTC. Its translation: CASSPGTSGEGEQYF.

CDR3 loop: CASSLGLAGGTDTQYF. The CDR3 bases are TGCGCCAGCAGCTTGGGATTAGCGGGGGGCACAGATACGCAGTATTTT. The chain employs TRBV5-1 and TRBJ2-3; 9 bases are a match to TRBD2. This CDR3 has 16 residues. With 0 bases clipped from V and 1 base from J, the junction kept 3 bases outside the gene matches. Germline V gene lookup returns CDR1 SGHRS and CDR2 YFSETQ.

The J gene is TRBJ2-3, the V gene TRBV7-3; 10 bases are a match to TRBD2. The CDR3 covers 15 residues. From germline, CDR1 is SGHTA and CDR2 FQGTGA. Trimming took 5 bases from V and 2 from J; bases not matched to a gene: 4. This CDR3 is CASSASGSITDTQYF. The CDR3 DNA is TGTGCCAGCAGCGCTAGCGGGAGCATCACAGATACGCAGTATTTT.

In its sample, this clone was seen a few times. One end of the junction fails to match germline, which may point to a read error. This sequence joins TRBV7-7 and TRBJ2-6, with TRBD1 matching 9 bases. This CDR3 comprises 20 residues. CDR1 SSHAT and CDR2 FNYEAQ come from the germline V gene (reference sequence). Here the CDR3 DNA reads TGTGCTAGCAGCTTGGTTCCCGGGACAGGGTTTCGCTCTGGGGCCAACGTCCTGACTTTC. Translating it yields CASSLVPGTGFRSGANVLTF.

This sequence joins TRBV19 and TRBJ1-2; 9 nucleotides match TRBD1. This CDR3 comprises 15 residues. With V trimmed by 2 bases and J by 2 bases, 3 bases remained unmatched. Germline CDR1 and CDR2: LNHDA and SQIVND (reference sequence). CDR3 coding DNA: TGTGCCAGTAGTATATCCACAGGGGGCAACTATGGCTACACCTTC. Translating it yields CASSISTGGNYGYTF. The full variable domain, in which reference TRBV19 and TRBJ1-2 provide the parts outside the CDR3, is DGGITQSPKYLFRKEGQNVTLSCEQNLNHDAMYWYRQDPGQGLRLIYYSQIVNDFQKGDIAEGYSVSREKKESFPLTVTSAQKNPTAFYLCASSISTGGNYGYTFGSGTRLTVV.

The rearrangement uses TRBV30 and TRBJ1-2; D call uncertain. Looked up from germline, CDR1 is GTSNPN and CDR2 is SVGIG (reference sequence). The V gene lost 6 bases and the J gene lost 7 bases, with 21 bases spanning the gap. The CDR3 spans 14 residues. CDR3 sequence (DNA): TGTGCCTGCCAAAAGGCGAGGGAATTCGGTGGCTACACCTTC. The encoded protein is CACQKAREFGGYTF.

The V call is TRBV2, the J call TRBJ2-1, with TRBD1 identical over 7 bases. Germline V gene sequence: CDR1 SNHLY, CDR2 FYNNEI. Unmatched junction bases numbered 17, after V lost 5 bases and J lost 4 bases. The CDR3 consists of 18 residues. The CDR3 sequence: CASSRKGVRQGAYNEQFF. The CDR3 DNA follows: TGTGCCAGCAGTAGAAAGGGAGTAAGACAGGGAGCTTACAATGAGCAGTTCTTC.

This clone was detected only a few times. V gene TRBV7-9 combines with J gene TRBJ2-3; TRBD2 agrees at 11 bases. The CDR3 length is 15 residues. With V trimmed by 2 bases and J by 4 bases, 2 bases remained unmatched. CDR1 is SEHNR, CDR2 FQNEAQ, per germline (reference sequence). CDR3 sequence (DNA): TGTGCCAGCAGCTTACTAGCGGGAGGCGCAGATACGCAGTATTTT. Protein sequence: CASSLLAGGADTQYF.

The chain is built from TRBV28 and TRBJ2-5; TRBD1 might be the D (6 bases). CDR1 MDHEN and CDR2 SYDVKM come from the germline V gene. The V gene lost 9 bases and the J gene lost 0 bases, with 8 bases spanning the gap. The CDR3 loop spans 12 amino acids. CDR3 amino acids: CASGQNQETQYF. Written as DNA, the CDR3 is TGTGCCAGTGGACAGAACCAAGAGACCCAGTACTTC.

The V call is TRBV30, the J call TRBJ2-5, with 7 bases matching TRBD1. The CDR3 length is 16 residues. Germline V gene sequence: CDR1 GTSNPN, CDR2 SVGIG (reference sequence). V lost 0 bases, J lost 5 bases, and 12 bases stayed unmatched. CDR3: CAWSVIGTATGETQYF. CDR3 coding DNA: TGTGCCTGGAGTGTAATTGGGACAGCCACCGGGGAGACCCAGTACTTC.